The clone carrying this T cell receptor beta chain has only one observation. These data are taken from a study of shared clonotypes between healthy human individuals. This table comes from immunoSEQ multiplex PCR, and its TCRdb copy is limited to in-frame clones, with some not included. The data contain millions of clones, roughly 91% of them singletons. Selected positively for CCR7 and CD45RO-negative, naive CD8 cells excluded terminally differentiated effector memory CD45RA+ cells. The V and J ends lost 1 base and 5 bases respectively, with 9 bases between them. The CDR3 has 14 amino acids. Germline CDR1 is SGHAT and CDR2 is FQNNGV.

Source material: naive CD8+ T cells from PBMCs. The chain couples TRBV11-2 to TRBJ2-1, with D uncertain. This receptor was obtained from a man between 18 and 35 years old in good health. Some clones in this sample may be carry-over from other donors' samples. The CDR3 protein is CASSLGGEDNEQFF. The DNA for the CDR3 is TGTGCCAGCAGCTTAGGTGGCGAAGACAATGAGCAGTTCTTC.